One and the same sample provided the 32 T cell receptor beta chains below, sequenced in a study of T cell responses to AZD1222 COVID-19 vaccine. Generated by immunoSEQ multiplex PCR, the TCRdb table keeps only in-frame clones and is missing some. The sample consists of over 140,000 clones, roughly 89% of them appearing once. This material consisted of peripheral blood, taken on day 0 of AZD1222 vaccination. The receptors here all came from an adult in good health.

The chain employs TRBV5-4 and TRBJ1-6; no reliable D call. The germline V and J ends were trimmed by 9 bases and 8 bases, with 15 bases remaining between them. The CDR3 has 13 residues. The V gene's germline CDR1 is SGHNT and CDR2 YYREEE (reference sequence). CDR3 in amino acids: CATSGGLDSPLHF. The CDR3 coding sequence is TGTGCCACCTCCGGAGGGCTGGATTCACCCCTCCACTTT.

This CDR3 reads CASKEQGQGYTF. Here the CDR3 DNA reads TGTGCCAGCAAGGAACAGGGACAGGGCTACACCTTC. The chain links TRBV2 to TRBJ1-2; 7 nucleotides align to TRBD1. V gave up 7 bases and J gave up 8 bases; unmatched junction bases: 7. This CDR3 contains 12 residues. CDR1 is SNHLY and CDR2 is FYNNEI in the germline V gene.

This chain uses TRBV6-5 with TRBJ2-3, with 11 bases that match TRBD2. Looked up from germline, CDR1 is MNHEY and CDR2 is SVGAGI. The CDR3 has 15 amino acids. Unmatched junction bases numbered 7, after V lost 4 bases and J lost 7 bases. CDR3 DNA: TGTGCCAGCAGTTTCTCTAGCGGGAGGTTAAATACGCAGTATTTT. This codes for CASSFSSGRLNTQYF.

This chain links TRBV10-1 with TRBJ2-3; 11 nucleotides align to TRBD2. There are 15 residues in the CDR3. Germline V CDR1 and CDR2: WNHNN, SYGVQD (reference sequence). V was pared by 1 base and J by 7 bases, with 4 bases of the junction left unmatched. CDR3 region: CASSELLAGAYTQYF. The CDR3 DNA is TGCGCCAGCAGTGAGTTACTAGCGGGGGCCTATACGCAGTATTTT.

The V call is TRBV14, the J call TRBJ2-3; TRBD2 aligns across 12 bases. CDR1 and CDR2 from the germline V gene are SGHDN and FVKESK. The CDR3 covers 19 residues. The V gene end was trimmed by 4 bases and the J gene end by 6 bases; junction bases not matched to a gene: 17. CDR3 protein: CASSRQTSGSYSIIDTQYF. DNA for the CDR3: TGTGCCAGCAGCCGTCAGACTAGCGGGAGTTATTCTATCATCGATACGCAGTATTTT.

V usage is TRBV6-1 and J usage is TRBJ2-3; a weak D match, TRBD2 (5 bases). V lost 3 bases to trimming and J lost 11 bases, with 6 bases between them. CDR3 length equals 10 residues. CDR1 MNHNS and CDR2 SASEGT come from the germline V gene. CDR3 protein: CASSDRGQYF. CDR3 DNA sequence: TGTGCCAGCAGTGACCGGGGGCAGTATTTT.

The rearrangement joins TRBV25-1 to TRBJ2-7; no reliable D call. Deletions cut 6 bases from V and 5 bases from J, with 8 bases between. Germline values: CDR1 MGHDK, CDR2 SYGVNS. The CDR3 has 11 residues. The CDR3 DNA is TGTGCCAGCAGAAGGGTCGACGAGCAGTACTTC. Amino acids: CASRRVDEQYF.

The chain uses TRBV6-6 and TRBJ2-1; TRBD1 or TRBD2 may be the D gene (5 bases each). Trimming stripped 5 bases from V and 2 bases from J, with 28 bases between. This CDR3 has 20 residues. The germline V gene has CDR1 MNHNY and CDR2 SVGAGI (reference sequence). DNA of the CDR3: TGTGCCAGCAGTCCCAGACCGGGACGAAGGTCCCTCGGTCCCTACAATGAGCAGTTCTTC. It encodes CASSPRPGRRSLGPYNEQFF.

Of note for this clone: A much larger clone sits a single nucleotide away, making a read error possible. V usage is TRBV27 and J usage is TRBJ2-7; D is ambiguous. Germline CDR1 MNHEY, CDR2 SMNVEV (reference sequence). V shed 3 bases and J shed 3 bases, with 6 bases lying between them. This CDR3 region has 12 residues. In DNA form, the CDR3 reads TGTGCCAGCAGTTTCGGTGGCTACGAGCAGTACTTC. This encodes CASSFGGYEQYF.

The CDR3 DNA is TGTGCCAGCAGTTATTCAGGGAACATGAACACTGAAGCTTTCTTT. Its translation: CASSYSGNMNTEAFF. The J gene is TRBJ1-1, the V gene TRBV6-5, with a possible D match to TRBD1 (5 bases). The germline V gene has CDR1 MNHEY and CDR2 SVGAGI. The V gene lost 3 bases and the J gene lost 0 bases, with 11 bases spanning the gap. The CDR3 is made up of 15 amino acids.

The chain recombines TRBV24-1 with TRBJ1-4, with 7 bases that match TRBD1. The J segment lost 7 bases and the V segment lost 5 bases, leaving 6 bases of the junction unmatched. CDR1 is KGHDR and CDR2 is SFDVKD in the germline V gene. The CDR3 has 14 residues. DNA of the CDR3: TGTGCCACCAGTGGAGGGACAGTCGGTGAAAAACTGTTTTTT. It encodes CATSGGTVGEKLFF.

This chain connects TRBV12-3 or TRBV12-4 to TRBJ2-5, with 8 bases matching TRBD2. Unmatched junction bases numbered 4, after V lost 8 bases and J lost 5 bases. The length of the CDR3 is 12 residues. CDR3 sequence (DNA): TGTGCCAGCTCGGGCGGGGGGGAGACCCAGTACTTC. Translation gives CASSGGGETQYF.

The rearrangement joins TRBV25-1 to TRBJ2-7; tentative D call: TRBD1 (6 bases). This CDR3 comprises 15 residues. Germline V gene lookup returns CDR1 MGHDK and CDR2 SYGVNS. V was cut by 0 bases and J by 3 bases, with 12 bases left in between. The DNA for the CDR3 is TGTGCCAGCAGTGAATATCAGGGGTTAGGCTACGAGCAGTACTTC. This encodes CASSEYQGLGYEQYF.

The CDR3 here is CASVTTGNTEAFF. The CDR3 nucleotides are TGTGCCAGCGTCACGACAGGGAACACTGAAGCTTTCTTT. The chain uses TRBV28 and TRBJ1-1, with D possibly matching TRBD1 (6 bases). The CDR3 loop spans 13 amino acids. V was clipped by 8 bases and J by 1 base, with 11 bases between them. Germline-derived CDR1 and CDR2 are MDHEN and SYDVKM.

CDR3 DNA sequence: TGTGCCAGCAGTTCCCGACAGACTGAAGCTTTCTTT. Its translation: CASSSRQTEAFF. V usage is TRBV28 and J usage is TRBJ1-1; D perhaps matches TRBD1 (5 bases). Trimming stripped 4 bases from V and 5 bases from J, with 8 bases between. The germline V gene encodes CDR1 MDHEN and CDR2 SYDVKM. This CDR3 contains 12 residues. The whole variable domain, filled in from reference TRBV28 and TRBJ1-1, reads DVKVTQSSRYLVKRTGEKVFLECVQDMDHENMFWYRQDPGLGLRLIYFSYDVKMKEKGDIPEGYSVSREKKERFSLILESASTNQTSMYLCASSSRQTEAFFGQGTRLTVV.

The genes are TRBV20-1 and TRBJ2-5; D ambiguous. Germline V gene sequence: CDR1 DFQATT, CDR2 SNEGSKA (reference sequence). Deletions cut 7 bases from V and 4 bases from J, with 10 bases between. CDR3 length: 11 residues. The CDR3 DNA reads as TGCAGTGTGGGTCTTAGAGAGACCCAGTACTTC. It translates to CSVGLRETQYF.

Note on this clone: This same CDR3 is encoded by further DNA sequences in the sample. The chain employs TRBV19 and TRBJ1-2; D not certain. Germline-derived CDR1 and CDR2 are LNHDA and SQIVND (reference sequence). The CDR3 sequence is 13 residues long. V was trimmed by 6 bases and J by 2 bases, leaving 10 bases between them. CDR3 residues: CASRLDGNYGYTF. DNA of the CDR3: TGTGCCAGTAGGCTGGACGGGAACTATGGCTACACCTTC.

The chain joins TRBV28 to TRBJ2-1; 10 bases match TRBD2. With 5 bases clipped from V and 12 bases from J, the junction kept 16 bases outside the gene matches. From germline, CDR1 is MDHEN and CDR2 SYDVKM. The CDR3 runs 16 residues. CDR3 sequence reads: CASSPPPPSGRGRQFF. The CDR3, as DNA: TGTGCCAGCAGTCCCCCACCGCCTAGCGGGAGAGGTAGGCAGTTCTTC. Using reference TRBV28 and TRBJ2-1 for the parts outside the CDR3, the full variable domain is DVKVTQSSRYLVKRTGEKVFLECVQDMDHENMFWYRQDPGLGLRLIYFSYDVKMKEKGDIPEGYSVSREKKERFSLILESASTNQTSMYLCASSPPPPSGRGRQFFGPGTRLTVL.

V is TRBV7-2 and J is TRBJ2-7; 7 bases line up with TRBD2. Germline CDR1 SGHTA, CDR2 FQGNSA. This CDR3 spans 16 amino acids. With 6 bases clipped from V and 2 bases from J, the junction kept 13 bases outside the gene matches. The CDR3 sequence: CASSHNAGATTYEQYF. The CDR3 nucleotides read TGTGCCAGCAGTCACAACGCGGGAGCAACAACCTACGAGCAGTACTTC.

The genes are TRBV4-1 and TRBJ2-5, with TRBD2 identical over 8 bases. The V gene's germline CDR1 is MGHRA and CDR2 YSYEKL. V was pared by 4 bases and J by 5 bases, with 18 bases of the junction left unmatched. This CDR3 comprises 18 residues. The CDR3 protein is CASSPGGKAAGARETQYF. CDR3 DNA sequence: TGCGCCAGCAGCCCTGGGGGGAAGGCAGCGGGAGCTCGGGAGACCCAGTACTTC.

The chain combines TRBV18 with TRBJ2-7, with 8 bases matching TRBD1. This CDR3 has 16 residues. CDR1 is KGHSH, CDR2 LQKENI, per germline. The J segment lost 3 bases and the V segment lost 5 bases, leaving 12 bases of the junction unmatched. CDR3 residues: CASSTDNSGGYYEQYF. CDR3 DNA: TGTGCCAGCTCAACTGACAATTCAGGGGGCTACTACGAGCAGTACTTC.

This clone was seen once. This chain joins TRBV18 and TRBJ1-5; D is unclear. Germline V lookup: CDR1 KGHSH, CDR2 LQKENI. This CDR3 is 17 amino acids long. The germline V and J ends were trimmed by 0 bases and 0 bases, with 12 bases remaining between them. The CDR3 sequence: CASSPPNRRNSNQPQHF. The CDR3 DNA is TGTGCCAGCTCACCACCGAATCGCCGGAATAGCAATCAGCCCCAGCATTTT.

The chain couples TRBV27 to TRBJ1-2; tentative D call: TRBD1 (5 bases). V shed 5 bases and J shed 6 bases, with 22 bases lying between them. This CDR3 contains 16 residues. Germline V lookup: CDR1 MNHEY, CDR2 SMNVEV (reference sequence). The CDR3 DNA reads as TGTGCCAGCAGTGTTGCGGGTTTGGGGCCTTTCGATGGCTACACCTTC. This codes for CASSVAGLGPFDGYTF.

The chain links TRBV7-9 to TRBJ1-6; D gene ambiguous. This CDR3 contains 14 residues. CDR1 SEHNR and CDR2 FQNEAQ come from the germline V gene (reference sequence). V was shortened by 1 base and J by 2 bases, with 3 bases between the two germline ends. In nucleotides, the CDR3 is TGTGCCAGCAGCTTAGGGGCCTATAATTCACCCCTCCACTTT. Amino acids: CASSLGAYNSPLHF.

The rearrangement uses TRBV6-5 and TRBJ1-2; D not resolved. V lost 10 bases and J 7 bases, leaving 13 bases between the germline ends. CDR3 length equals 11 residues. CDR1 is MNHEY and CDR2 is SVGAGI in the germline V gene. CDR3 DNA: TGTGCCACCTACAATTTTGGTGGCTACACCTTC. This translates into CATYNFGGYTF.

This clone has a single count. V is TRBV28 and J is TRBJ1-5; 7 bases align to TRBD1. V dropped 2 bases and J dropped 6; count of bases not matched to a gene: 7. Germline loops: CDR1 MDHEN, CDR2 SYDVKM. CDR3 length: 15 amino acids. The CDR3 loop reads CASSLQTGRSQPQHF. CDR3 nucleotides: TGTGCCAGCAGTTTACAGACAGGGAGGAGTCAGCCCCAGCATTTT.

The chain links TRBV4-1 to TRBJ2-1, with D possibly called TRBD1 or TRBD2 (5 bases each). Trimming took off 3 bases at V and 13 bases at J, with 16 bases between the two ends. CDR3 length: 13 amino acids. CDR1 and CDR2 from the germline V gene are MGHRA and YSYEKL. CDR3 region: CASSQTRDLVQFF. CDR3 coding DNA: TGCGCCAGCAGCCAGACCCGGGACCTCGTTCAGTTCTTC.

The gene calls are TRBV4-1 and TRBJ1-4; 7 bases agree with TRBD1. V lost 4 bases, J lost 3 bases, and 8 bases stayed unmatched. CDR1 and CDR2 from the germline V gene are MGHRA and YSYEKL. The CDR3 has 16 residues. CDR3 protein: CASSPTDRVANEKLFF. In nucleotides, the CDR3 is TGCGCCAGCAGCCCAACCGACAGGGTTGCTAATGAAAAACTGTTTTTT.

The V call is TRBV10-3, the J call TRBJ1-6, with D hard to call. Trimming stripped 5 bases from V and 7 bases from J, with 9 bases between. The length of the CDR3 is 13 residues. The germline V gene encodes CDR1 ENHRY and CDR2 SYGVKD. CDR3 in amino acids: CAISSGENSPLHF. DNA for the CDR3: TGTGCCATCAGTAGTGGGGAAAATTCACCCCTCCACTTT.

This rearrangement joins TRBV20-1 to TRBJ2-4; 9 positions match TRBD1. The CDR3 is 14 amino acids. Unmatched junction bases numbered 7, after V lost 3 bases and J lost 7 bases. Germline V gene data show CDR1 as DFQATT and CDR2 as SNEGSKA (reference sequence). Written as DNA, the CDR3 is TGCAGTGCTAGTATTGGGACAGGGCTGAACATTCAGTACTTC. Protein product: CSASIGTGLNIQYF.

The chain links TRBV5-1 to TRBJ2-1, with TRBD1 as a possible D gene (6 bases). The CDR3 consists of 12 residues. V lost 3 bases, J lost 8 bases, and 9 bases lay in between. Germline assignment: CDR1 SGHRS and CDR2 YFSETQ. The CDR3 sequence is CASSWKGDEQFF. Written as DNA, the CDR3 is TGCGCCAGCAGCTGGAAGGGGGATGAGCAGTTCTTC.

The V and J genes are TRBV21-1 and TRBJ2-1; the table's D gene call, TRBD2, was not cross checked with the DNA. TRBV21-1 is noted as a pseudogene. This CDR3 has 20 amino acids. In nucleotides, the CDR3 is TGTGCCAGCAGCAAAGACCCCAGGGTACTAGCGGGAGGGTCCTACAATGAGCAGTTCTTC. It codes for CASSKDPRVLAGGSYNEQFF.